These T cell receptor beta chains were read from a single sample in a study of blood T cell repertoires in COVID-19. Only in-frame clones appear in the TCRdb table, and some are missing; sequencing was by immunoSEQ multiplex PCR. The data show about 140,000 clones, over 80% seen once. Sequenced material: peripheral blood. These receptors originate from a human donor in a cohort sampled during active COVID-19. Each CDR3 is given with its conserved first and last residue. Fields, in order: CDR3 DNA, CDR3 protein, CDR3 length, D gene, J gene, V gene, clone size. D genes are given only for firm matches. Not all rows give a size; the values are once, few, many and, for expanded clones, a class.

cdr3_nt: TGTGCCACAAAGTCCAGGGCGGGGGCAGCCGGCGAGCAGTACTTC; cdr3_aa: CATKSRAGAAGEQYF; cdr3_length: 15; d_call: NA; j_call: TRBJ2-7; v_call: TRBV15; clone_size: NA
cdr3_nt: TGTGCCAGTTGCAGGGACACTCAAGAGACCCAGTACTTC; cdr3_aa: CASCRDTQETQYF; cdr3_length: 13; d_call: NA; j_call: TRBJ2-5; v_call: TRBV2; clone_size: NA
cdr3_nt: TGTGCCAGTAGCCCCCTTCTAGCGGGACCCGATACGCAGTATTTT; cdr3_aa: CASSPLLAGPDTQYF; cdr3_length: 15; d_call: TRBD2; j_call: TRBJ2-3; v_call: TRBV19; clone_size: NA
cdr3_nt: TGTGCCAGCACTGGGGCTTTTCCTGGCGAGCAGTACTTC; cdr3_aa: CASTGAFPGEQYF; cdr3_length: 13; d_call: NA; j_call: TRBJ2-7; v_call: TRBV2; clone_size: NA
cdr3_nt: TGTGCCAGCAGCCAAGAGGGGACAGGGGAGCCTACTAATGAAAAACTGTTTTTT; cdr3_aa: CASSQEGTGEPTNEKLFF; cdr3_length: 18; d_call: TRBD1; j_call: TRBJ1-4; v_call: TRBV3-1/TRBV3-2; clone_size: NA
cdr3_nt: TGTGCCAGCAGACGGGACACCCTGAACACTGAAGCTTTCTTT; cdr3_aa: CASRRDTLNTEAFF; cdr3_length: 14; d_call: NA; j_call: TRBJ1-1; v_call: TRBV6-5; clone_size: NA
cdr3_nt: TGCGCCAGCAGCTTGGATCAGGGCGCTGGAAACACCATATATTTT; cdr3_aa: CASSLDQGAGNTIYF; cdr3_length: 15; d_call: NA; j_call: TRBJ1-3; v_call: TRBV5-1; clone_size: once
cdr3_nt: TGTGCCAGCAGCGATTCCATGAGCTACGAGCAGTACTTC; cdr3_aa: CASSDSMSYEQYF; cdr3_length: 13; d_call: NA; j_call: TRBJ2-7; v_call: TRBV7-2; clone_size: NA
cdr3_nt: TGTGCCAGCTCACCAATCGTTGACACCATATATTTT; cdr3_aa: CASSPIVDTIYF; cdr3_length: 12; d_call: NA; j_call: TRBJ1-3; v_call: TRBV18; clone_size: NA
cdr3_nt: TGTGCCAGCAGCTTGGGGACAGGGGGCAATCAGCCCCAGCATTTT; cdr3_aa: CASSLGTGGNQPQHF; cdr3_length: 15; d_call: TRBD1; j_call: TRBJ1-5; v_call: TRBV5-6; clone_size: once
cdr3_nt: TGTGCCAGCAGCCTTCGTCACCGGCAGCCCCAGCATTTT; cdr3_aa: CASSLRHRQPQHF; cdr3_length: 13; d_call: NA; j_call: TRBJ1-5; v_call: TRBV12-3/TRBV12-4; clone_size: NA
cdr3_nt: TGCGCCAGCGGTCTTGGGGGCGGATCTGAAGCTTTCTTT; cdr3_aa: CASGLGGGSEAFF; cdr3_length: 13; d_call: NA; j_call: TRBJ1-1; v_call: TRBV5-1; clone_size: NA
cdr3_nt: TGTGCTACTCAAGGGCTAGCGGGATCATCATCTCTCGAGCAGTACTTC; cdr3_aa: CATQGLAGSSSLEQYF; cdr3_length: 16; d_call: TRBD2; j_call: TRBJ2-7; v_call: TRBV19; clone_size: NA
cdr3_nt: TGTGCCAGCAGGACAAATTATAACACTGAAGCTTTCTTT; cdr3_aa: CASRTNYNTEAFF; cdr3_length: 13; d_call: NA; j_call: TRBJ1-1; v_call: TRBV6-5; clone_size: NA
cdr3_nt: TGTGCCAGCAGCCTCCAGCGGGGCGGGGGGTACAATGAGCAGTTCTTC; cdr3_aa: CASSLQRGGGYNEQFF; cdr3_length: 16; d_call: TRBD2; j_call: TRBJ2-1; v_call: TRBV5-4; clone_size: NA
cdr3_nt: TGCAGCGTTGGACAGGATAGCAATCAGCCCCAGCATTTT; cdr3_aa: CSVGQDSNQPQHF; cdr3_length: 13; d_call: NA; j_call: TRBJ1-5; v_call: TRBV29-1; clone_size: NA
cdr3_nt: TGTGCCAGCAGTTATGAAAGGTCCGGGGACACCGGGGAGCTGTTTTTT; cdr3_aa: CASSYERSGDTGELFF; cdr3_length: 16; d_call: NA; j_call: TRBJ2-2; v_call: TRBV6-5; clone_size: NA
cdr3_nt: TGTGCCAGCAGCTTGGGGGACAGTTGGAGCTACACCTTC; cdr3_aa: CASSLGDSWSYTF; cdr3_length: 13; d_call: TRBD1; j_call: TRBJ1-2; v_call: TRBV7-9; clone_size: NA